These 21 T cell receptor beta chains were sequenced from one sample in a study of control samples from healthy donors and cancer patients. Profiling relied on immunoSEQ multiplex PCR, and the TCRdb table lists in-frame clones only, not all of them. The data hold roughly 93,000 clones, with about 89% observed a single time. The sample taken for sequencing was PBMCs. These receptors were obtained from a woman between 50 and 59 years old with colorectal cancer.

Here the CDR3 DNA reads TGTGCCAGCTCACCTGGGGCAGGTGACTATGGCTACACCTTC. Protein: CASSPGAGDYGYTF. V gene TRBV18 combines with J gene TRBJ1-2, with a weak D call TRBD1 (5 bases). Per germline, CDR1 KGHSH and CDR2 LQKENI. Trimming removed 3 bases at V and 3 bases at J, with 11 bases between. The CDR3 spans 14 residues.

The gene calls are TRBV2 and TRBJ1-6; tentatively, D is TRBD1 (5 bases). The germline CDR1 and CDR2 sequences are SNHLY and FYNNEI. V lost 4 bases and J lost 6, with 16 bases in between. The CDR3 sequence is 16 residues long. The CDR3 nucleotides read TGTGCCAGCAGTGCCGCCGGGGCCGCGGGTAATTCACCCCTCCACTTT. Protein product: CASSAAGAAGNSPLHF.

The genes are TRBV5-6 and TRBJ1-2; D is uncertain. The germline gives CDR1 SGHDT, CDR2 YYEEEE. The length of the CDR3 is 12 residues. V dropped 1 base and J dropped 8 bases, with 9 bases sitting between them. CDR3 in amino acids: CASSLRVWGYTF. Here the CDR3 DNA reads TGTGCCAGCAGCTTGAGGGTTTGGGGCTACACCTTC.

V gene TRBV29-1 combines with J gene TRBJ1-1, with D maybe TRBD1 (5 bases). CDR1 SQVTM and CDR2 ANQGSEA come from the germline V gene. The CDR3 has 12 amino acids. V was pared by 2 bases and J by 7 bases, with 11 bases between. CDR3 amino acids: CSVELLGGEAFF. The CDR3 DNA is TGCAGCGTTGAATTGTTGGGGGGTGAAGCTTTCTTT.

This clone showed up just once. V gene TRBV4-3 combines with J gene TRBJ2-2; D tentatively fits TRBD1 or TRBD2 (6 bases each). Trimming left V 2 bases short and J 6 bases short, with 19 bases between. This CDR3 is built from 17 residues. Per germline, CDR1 LGHNA and CDR2 YSLEER. Here the CDR3 DNA reads TGCGCCAGCAGCCAAAGAGGGGGGAGTCTATTAGCCGGGGAGCTGTTTTTT. Protein product: CASSQRGGSLLAGELFF.

The CDR3 protein is CASSLGRDTGELFF. CDR3 DNA sequence: TGCGCCAGCAGCTTGGGACGAGACACCGGGGAGCTGTTTTTT. This chain uses TRBV5-1 with TRBJ2-2; no firm D call. The germline gives CDR1 SGHRS, CDR2 YFSETQ. The CDR3 extends over 14 amino acids. V was trimmed by 0 bases and J by 3 bases, leaving 6 bases between them.

The chain recombines TRBV27 with TRBJ2-1; D is perhaps TRBD1 or TRBD2 (6 bases each). This CDR3 comprises 13 residues. From germline, CDR1 is MNHEY and CDR2 SMNVEV (reference sequence). The V end was cut by 8 bases, the J end by 7 bases, with 15 bases between. The CDR3 sequence: CASGGRIENEQFF. The CDR3 DNA is TGTGCCAGCGGGGGGCGGATTGAAAATGAGCAGTTCTTC.

Here the CDR3 DNA reads TGTGCCAGCAGTCTAGGGGGCGCTGGGGCCAACGTCCTGACTTTC. It specifies CASSLGGAGANVLTF. The rearrangement uses TRBV6-2 or TRBV6-3 and TRBJ2-6; TRBD1 matches 7 bases. This CDR3 spans 15 amino acids. V shed 5 bases, J shed 2 bases, and the junction held 3 bases outside the gene matches. Germline V lookup: CDR1 MNHEY, CDR2 SVGEGT.

The V call is TRBV27, the J call TRBJ1-3, with D maybe TRBD1 (5 bases). V gave up 0 bases and J gave up 4 bases, with 10 bases separating them. This CDR3 has 15 residues. CDR1 and CDR2 from the germline V gene are MNHEY and SMNVEV (reference sequence). CDR3 region: CASSLSPNRGNTIYF. The CDR3 DNA reads TGTGCCAGCAGTTTATCGCCGAACAGGGGAAACACCATATATTTT.

The rearrangement joins TRBV6-5 to TRBJ2-3; tentatively, D is TRBD1 or TRBD2 (5 bases each). The V and J ends lost 6 bases and 4 bases respectively, with 11 bases between them. Germline V CDR1 and CDR2: MNHEY, SVGAGI. CDR3 length: 13 amino acids. The CDR3 sequence is CASRPGTPDTQYF. The CDR3 DNA sequence: TGTGCCAGCAGACCAGGGACCCCAGATACGCAGTATTTT.

This clone appeared a single time. The chain employs TRBV4-3 and TRBJ1-2; D perhaps matches TRBD1 (6 bases). V lost 0 bases to trimming and J lost 4 bases, with 9 bases between them. The CDR3 spans 14 residues. CDR1 and CDR2 (germline): LGHNA, YSLEER. The CDR3 DNA reads TGCGCCAGCAGCCAAGACAGGGGAGGCTATGGCTACACCTTC. It translates to CASSQDRGGYGYTF.

This chain links TRBV5-1 with TRBJ2-2; tentative D call: TRBD1 (5 bases). The V and J ends lost 2 bases and 4 bases respectively, with 15 bases between them. Germline CDR1 reads SGHRS; CDR2 reads YFSETQ. The CDR3 runs 16 residues. CDR3 amino acids: CASSFIPQDTTGELFF. CDR3 in DNA: TGCGCCAGCAGCTTTATCCCACAGGACACCACCGGGGAGCTGTTTTTT.

V and J are TRBV12-3 or TRBV12-4 and TRBJ1-1, with D uncertain. V lost 2 bases, J lost 6 bases, and 10 bases lay in between. This CDR3 has 13 amino acids. The DNA of the CDR3 is TGTGCCAGCAGTTTAAGAGAGACGGCTGAAGCTTTCTTT. Translated: CASSLRETAEAFF.

The rearrangement joins TRBV5-4 to TRBJ2-5; TRBD2 might be the D (5 bases). Germline V CDR1 and CDR2: SGHNT, YYREEE (reference sequence). The V end was cut by 2 bases, the J end by 5 bases, with 10 bases between. CDR3 size: 13 residues. CDR3 region: CASSFVGVETQYF. The DNA of the CDR3 is TGTGCCAGCAGCTTCGTGGGAGTGGAGACCCAGTACTTC.

The chain combines TRBV19 with TRBJ1-2; TRBD1 matches at 8 bases. CDR3 length equals 12 residues. Germline lookup yields CDR1 LNHDA and CDR2 SQIVND (reference sequence). Trimming at V came to 4 bases and at J to 8 bases, leaving 3 bases not matched to a gene. DNA of the CDR3: TGTGCCAGTAGTACCCGGGACAGGGGCTACACCTTC. Translated: CASSTRDRGYTF.

In nucleotides, the CDR3 is TGTGCCAGCAGTGAAGAGGGGGGCAATGAGCAGTTCTTC. Amino acids: CASSEEGGNEQFF. The chain has TRBV6-1 and TRBJ2-1; D may correspond to TRBD1 or TRBD2 (6 bases each). Germline V gene data show CDR1 as MNHNS and CDR2 as SASEGT. The CDR3 is 13 residues long. V was trimmed by 1 base and J by 6 bases, leaving 7 bases between them.

For the CDR3, the DNA is TGTGCCAGCAGCACCGGGTCTAAGGCTTATGGCTACACCTTC. As protein: CASSTGSKAYGYTF. This chain connects TRBV3-1 (or the pseudogene TRBV3-2) to TRBJ1-2; D is ambiguous. CDR1 is LGHDT and CDR2 is YNNKEL in the germline V gene (reference sequence). The CDR3 spans 14 residues. Trimming removed 5 bases at V and 5 bases at J, with 15 bases between.

Turning to this clone: At one boundary the junction diverges from the germline segment, which might be a read error. This sample also contains other DNA sequences that code for the same CDR3. V gene TRBV14 combines with J gene TRBJ1-5; D might be TRBD1 (6 bases). Germline V gene data show CDR1 as SGHDN and CDR2 as FVKESK. The CDR3 runs 15 residues. For the CDR3, the DNA is TGTGCCAGCACCTTCAATTTCGGGGGACATCAGCCTCAGCATTTT. Translated: CASTFNFGGHQPQHF.

This chain connects TRBV7-8 to TRBJ1-5; 8 nucleotides line up with TRBD1. Germline-derived CDR1 and CDR2 are SGHVS and FQNEAQ. Trimming at V came to 2 bases and at J to 7 bases, leaving 4 bases not matched to a gene. CDR3 length equals 14 residues. The CDR3 coding sequence is TGTGCCAGCAGCTTATCAGGGGGCTGGCAGCCCCAGCATTTT. Protein product: CASSLSGGWQPQHF.

This clone was observed a few times. This CDR3 reads CASSSIGGSNEQFF. CDR3 coding DNA: TGTGCCAGCAGTTCGATAGGGGGAAGCAATGAGCAGTTCTTC. This chain uses TRBV6-2 or TRBV6-3 with TRBJ2-1; D is possibly TRBD1 (6 bases). V shed 4 bases and J shed 6 bases, with 13 bases lying between them. The germline CDR1 and CDR2 sequences are MNHEY and SVGEGT. The CDR3 covers 14 residues.

The rearrangement links TRBV28 to TRBJ1-1; D perhaps matches TRBD1 (5 bases). The CDR3 is made up of 14 amino acids. Germline loops: CDR1 MDHEN, CDR2 SYDVKM. The V end was cut by 2 bases, the J end by 1 base, with 8 bases between. CDR3 sequence: CASSLDTGNTEAFF. For the CDR3, the DNA is TGTGCCAGCAGTTTAGACACAGGGAACACTGAAGCTTTCTTT.